The source of this TCR beta chain is a study of blood T cell repertoires in COVID-19. Study in general: Specimens from acute and convalescent COVID-19 originated in the United States, Italy and Spain. PBMCs, B-cell-depleted T cells, or T cells were the source of the cDNA or gDNA that made up the material.

This clone was observed at least ten times. In the source study's methods: Estimation of nucleated cell counts was performed using reference gene primer amplification. Using immunoSEQ multiplex PCR, the repertoire was profiled, and TCRdb retains in-frame clones only, with some absent. V and J calls and clone size are as listed in that table; D and trimming were resolved from the DNA. The sample records 90,000 to 100,000 clones, roughly 90% being singletons. Trimming at V came to 0 bases and at J to 0 bases, leaving 4 bases not matched to a gene. CDR1 and CDR2 (germline): SGHRS, YFSETQ. CDR3 length equals 17 residues. While infection was still active, Seattle patients were enrolled and then followed longitudinally.

This TCR was sampled from a man aged 60-69 years with COVID-19, enrolled during active disease. The chain carries TRBV5-1 and TRBJ2-2, with TRBD1 identical over 8 bases. Material for sequencing was peripheral blood. CDR3 sequence: CASSLGAGGANTGELFF. The CDR3 DNA sequence: TGCGCCAGCAGCTTGGGCGCAGGGGGCGCGAACACCGGGGAGCTGTTTTTT.